Presented here are 6 T cell receptor beta chains from one specimen sequenced in a study of regulatory T cells in long-lasting Graves disease. TCR beta libraries were built with iRepertoire HTBI primers and Arm-PCR of CDR3 regions. From the multiplex PCR reads, TCRdb called clonotypes with MiXCR, one entry per CDR3 protein. Among around 510,000 distinct CDR3 sequences listed, roughly 20% were seen once. The time point denotes: persistent/refractory GD, antithyroid drugs over 5 years with positive TRAb. TCR sequences were obtained from RNA taken from PBMCs. Sequences were derived from peripheral blood mononuclear cells (PBMCs), sampled when the disease was refractory, from a patient treated with antithyroid drugs. The receptors were gathered from a female donor with Graves disease.

The chain employs TRBV7-2 and TRBJ2-7; 9 nucleotides agree with TRBD2. Trimming took 1 base from V and 0 from J; bases not matched to a gene: 7. Germline values: CDR1 SGHTA, CDR2 FQGNSA. The CDR3 length is 17 residues. The CDR3 DNA follows: TGTGCCAGCAGCTTAGTATCTAGCGGGACTGCCTCCTACGAGCAGTACTTC. Protein product: CASSLVSSGTASYEQYF.

This clonotype showed up many times. The chain couples TRBV30 to TRBJ1-2; 7 bases are shared with TRBD1. The germline gives CDR1 GTSNPN, CDR2 SVGIG (reference sequence). The length of the CDR3 is 14 residues. The V segment lost 3 bases and the J segment 4 bases; nucleotides outside the gene matches: 8. CDR3 coding DNA: TGTGCCTGGAGGGCTACAGGGGAGAGCTATGGCTACACCTTC. Encoded protein: CAWRATGESYGYTF.

In DNA form, the CDR3 reads TGTGCCAGCAGCTTCGGGGTCGTCCAAGAGACCCAGTACTTC. Translated: CASSFGVVQETQYF. The chain is built from TRBV11-2 and TRBJ2-7; weak D call: TRBD2 (5 bases). The DNA end favors TRBJ2-5, so the J call may be wrong. Germline CDR1 SGHAT, CDR2 FQNNGV. This CDR3 comprises 14 residues.

This clonotype came up many times. V and J are TRBV28 and TRBJ2-2; D is ambiguous. Germline V gene sequence: CDR1 MDHEN, CDR2 SYDVKM. The CDR3 consists of 12 residues. V lost 7 bases, J lost 3 bases, and 6 bases lay in between. CDR3 nucleotide sequence: TGTGCCAGCATGATCGACACCGGGGAGCTGTTTTTT. Protein sequence: CASMIDTGELFF.

The chain is built from TRBV2 and TRBJ2-3; the D call may be TRBD1 or TRBD2 (5 bases each). The ends were cut back, 8 bases at V and 1 base at J, with 13 bases in the middle. Germline CDR1 is SNHLY and CDR2 is FYNNEI. This CDR3 is built from 14 residues. CDR3 loop: CASDMMGGTDTQYF. In DNA form, the CDR3 reads TGTGCCAGCGACATGATGGGGGGCACAGATACGCAGTATTTT.

The table lists this clonotype with many counts. This chain uses TRBV7-6 with TRBJ2-7, with TRBD1 matching over 10 bases. This CDR3 region has 16 residues. Looked up from germline, CDR1 is SGHVS and CDR2 is FNYEAQ. Trimming cost V 5 bases and J 4 bases; bases outside gene matches: 11. The CDR3 here is CASSLFTGQGQYEQYF. The CDR3 DNA follows: TGTGCCAGCAGCCTTTTTACGGGACAGGGGCAATACGAGCAGTACTTC.